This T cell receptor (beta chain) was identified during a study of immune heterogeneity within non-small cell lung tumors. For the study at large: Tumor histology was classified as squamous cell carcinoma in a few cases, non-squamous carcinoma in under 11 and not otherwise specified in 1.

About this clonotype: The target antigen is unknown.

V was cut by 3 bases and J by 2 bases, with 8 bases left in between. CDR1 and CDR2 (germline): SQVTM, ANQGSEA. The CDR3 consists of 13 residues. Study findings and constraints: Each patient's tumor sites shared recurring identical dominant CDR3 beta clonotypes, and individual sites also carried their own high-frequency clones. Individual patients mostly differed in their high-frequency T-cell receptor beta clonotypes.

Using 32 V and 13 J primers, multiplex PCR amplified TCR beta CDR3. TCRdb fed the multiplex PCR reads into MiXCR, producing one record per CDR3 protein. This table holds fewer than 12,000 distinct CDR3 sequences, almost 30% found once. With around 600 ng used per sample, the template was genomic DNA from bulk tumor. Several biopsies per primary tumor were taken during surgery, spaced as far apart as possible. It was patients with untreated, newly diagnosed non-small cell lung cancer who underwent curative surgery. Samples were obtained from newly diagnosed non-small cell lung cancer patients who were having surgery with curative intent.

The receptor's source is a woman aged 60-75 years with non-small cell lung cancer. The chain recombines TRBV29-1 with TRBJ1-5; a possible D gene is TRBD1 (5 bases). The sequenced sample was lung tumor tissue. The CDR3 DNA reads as TGCAGCGTTGAGTGGGGGGGCAATCAGCCCCAGCATTTT. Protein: CSVEWGGNQPQHF. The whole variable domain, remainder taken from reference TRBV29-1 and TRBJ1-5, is SAVISQKPSRDICQRGTSLTIQCQVDSQVTMMFWYRQQPGQSLTLIATANQGSEATYESGFVIDKFPISRPNLTFSTLTVSNMSPEDSSIYLCSVEWGGNQPQHFGDGTRLSIL.